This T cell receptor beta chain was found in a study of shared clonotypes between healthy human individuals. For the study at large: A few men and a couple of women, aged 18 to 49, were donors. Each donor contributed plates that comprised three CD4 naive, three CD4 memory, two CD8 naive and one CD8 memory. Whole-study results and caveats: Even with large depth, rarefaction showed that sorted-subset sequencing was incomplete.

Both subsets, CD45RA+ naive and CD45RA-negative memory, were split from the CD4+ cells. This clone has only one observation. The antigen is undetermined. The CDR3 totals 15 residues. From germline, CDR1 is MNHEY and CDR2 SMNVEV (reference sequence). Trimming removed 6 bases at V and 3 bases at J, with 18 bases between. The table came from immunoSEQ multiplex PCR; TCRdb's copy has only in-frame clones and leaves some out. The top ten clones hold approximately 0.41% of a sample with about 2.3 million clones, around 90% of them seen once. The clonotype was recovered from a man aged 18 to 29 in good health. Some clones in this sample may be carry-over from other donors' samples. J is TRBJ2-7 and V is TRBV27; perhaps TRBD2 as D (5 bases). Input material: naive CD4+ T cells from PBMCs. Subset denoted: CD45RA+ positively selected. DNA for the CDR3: TGTGCCAGCAGCCTAGCCTCCGGACTTGGCTACGAGCAGTACTTC. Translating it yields CASSLASGLGYEQYF.